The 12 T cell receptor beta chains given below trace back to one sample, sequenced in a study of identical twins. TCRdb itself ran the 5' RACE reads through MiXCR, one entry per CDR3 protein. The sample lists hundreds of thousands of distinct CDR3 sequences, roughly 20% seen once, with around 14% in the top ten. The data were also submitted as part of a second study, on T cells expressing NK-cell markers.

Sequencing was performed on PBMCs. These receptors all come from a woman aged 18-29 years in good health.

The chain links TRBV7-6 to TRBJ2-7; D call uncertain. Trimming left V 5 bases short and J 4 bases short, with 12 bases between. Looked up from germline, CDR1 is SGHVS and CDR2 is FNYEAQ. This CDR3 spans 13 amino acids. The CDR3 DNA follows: TGTGCCAGCAGCCAAGAGGTCCGATACGAGCAGTACTTC. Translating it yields CASSQEVRYEQYF.

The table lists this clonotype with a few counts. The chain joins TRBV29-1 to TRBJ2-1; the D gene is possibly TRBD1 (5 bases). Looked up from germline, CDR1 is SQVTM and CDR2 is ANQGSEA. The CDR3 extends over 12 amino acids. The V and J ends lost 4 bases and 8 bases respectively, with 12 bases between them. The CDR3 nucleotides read TGCAGCGTTGTCGGCAGGGAATATGAGCAGTTCTTC. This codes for CSVVGREYEQFF.

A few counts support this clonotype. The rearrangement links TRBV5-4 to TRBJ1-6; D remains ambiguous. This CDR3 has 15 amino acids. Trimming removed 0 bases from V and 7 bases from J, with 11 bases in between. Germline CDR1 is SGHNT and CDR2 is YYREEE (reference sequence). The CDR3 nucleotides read TGTGCCAGCAGCTTGGCGGCAGGATTAAATTCACCCCTCCACTTT. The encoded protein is CASSLAAGLNSPLHF.

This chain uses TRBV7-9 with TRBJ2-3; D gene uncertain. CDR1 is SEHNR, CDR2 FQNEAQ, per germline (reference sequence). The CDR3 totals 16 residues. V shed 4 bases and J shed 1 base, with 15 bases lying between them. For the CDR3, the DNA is TGTGCCAGCAGCTGGCGTTACGGAGAAGGCACAGATACGCAGTATTTT. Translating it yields CASSWRYGEGTDTQYF.

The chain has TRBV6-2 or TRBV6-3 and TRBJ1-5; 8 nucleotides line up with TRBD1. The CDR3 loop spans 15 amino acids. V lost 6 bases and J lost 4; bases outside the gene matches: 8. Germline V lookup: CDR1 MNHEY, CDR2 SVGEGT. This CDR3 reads CASREQGGLNQPQHF. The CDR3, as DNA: TGTGCCAGCAGAGAACAGGGGGGTTTAAATCAGCCCCAGCATTTT.

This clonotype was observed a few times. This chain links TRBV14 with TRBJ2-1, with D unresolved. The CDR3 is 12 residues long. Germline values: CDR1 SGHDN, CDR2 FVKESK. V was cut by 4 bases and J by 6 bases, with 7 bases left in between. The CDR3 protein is CASSPATNEQFF. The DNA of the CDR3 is TGTGCCAGCAGCCCAGCAACCAATGAGCAGTTCTTC.

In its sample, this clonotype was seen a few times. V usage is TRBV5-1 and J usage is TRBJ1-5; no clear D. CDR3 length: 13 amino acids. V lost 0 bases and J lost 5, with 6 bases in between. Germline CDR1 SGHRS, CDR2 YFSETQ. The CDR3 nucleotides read TGCGCCAGCAGCTTGGGGATCGATCAGCCCCAGCATTTT. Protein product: CASSLGIDQPQHF. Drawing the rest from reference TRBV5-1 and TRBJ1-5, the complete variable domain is KAGVTQTPRYLIKTRGQQVTLSCSPISGHRSVSWYQQTPGQGLQFLFEYFSETQRNKGNFPGRFSGRQFSNSRSEMNVSTLELGDSALYLCASSLGIDQPQHFGDGTRLSIL.

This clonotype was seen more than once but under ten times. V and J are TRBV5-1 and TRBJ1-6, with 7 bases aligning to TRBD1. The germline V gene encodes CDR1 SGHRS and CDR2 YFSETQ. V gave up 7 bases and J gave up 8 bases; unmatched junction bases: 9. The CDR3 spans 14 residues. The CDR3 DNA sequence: TGCGCCAGCTCACAGGGGTATGTGGATTCACCCCTCCACTTT. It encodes CASSQGYVDSPLHF.

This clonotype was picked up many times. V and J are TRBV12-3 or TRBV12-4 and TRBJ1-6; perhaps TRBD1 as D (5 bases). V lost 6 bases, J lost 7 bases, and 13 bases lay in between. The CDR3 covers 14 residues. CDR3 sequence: CASRIGGVNSPLHF. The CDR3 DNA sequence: TGTGCCAGCAGGATAGGAGGGGTAAATTCACCCCTCCACTTT.

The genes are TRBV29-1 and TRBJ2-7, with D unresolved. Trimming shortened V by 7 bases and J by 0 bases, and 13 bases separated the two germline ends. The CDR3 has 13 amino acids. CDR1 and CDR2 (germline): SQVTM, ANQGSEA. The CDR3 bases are TGCAGCGCCTCCCAGGACGCCTCCTACGAGCAGTACTTC. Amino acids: CSASQDASYEQYF.

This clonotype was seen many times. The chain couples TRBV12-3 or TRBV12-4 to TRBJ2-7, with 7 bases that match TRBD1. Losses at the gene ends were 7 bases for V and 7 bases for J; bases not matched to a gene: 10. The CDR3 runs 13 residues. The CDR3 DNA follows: TGTGCCAGCACCCTGGACAGGCTAAGGGAGCAGTACTTC. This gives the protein CASTLDRLREQYF.

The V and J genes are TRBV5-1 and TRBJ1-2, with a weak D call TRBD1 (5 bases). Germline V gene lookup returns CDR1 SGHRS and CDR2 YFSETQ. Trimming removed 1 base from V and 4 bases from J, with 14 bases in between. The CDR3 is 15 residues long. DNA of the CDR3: TGCGCCAGCAGCTTGATTCCGGGGCCTAGCTATGGCTACACCTTC. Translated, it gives CASSLIPGPSYGYTF. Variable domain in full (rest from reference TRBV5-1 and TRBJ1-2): KAGVTQTPRYLIKTRGQQVTLSCSPISGHRSVSWYQQTPGQGLQFLFEYFSETQRNKGNFPGRFSGRQFSNSRSEMNVSTLELGDSALYLCASSLIPGPSYGYTFGSGTRLTVV.